What follows are 22 T cell receptor beta chains derived from one specimen sequenced in a study of T-cell reconstitution after alpha-beta-depleted transplantation in children. Preparation of the TCRbeta library was carried out with unique molecular identifiers. MiXCR, applied by TCRdb to the PCR reads, yields one record per CDR3 protein. The repertoire consists of hundreds of thousands of distinct CDR3 sequences, with roughly 15% occurring once and the leading ten covering under 6%. The sequencing used PBMCs, mostly from graft donor cells, collected 360 days after TCRalphabeta/CD19-depleted stem cell transplant. These TCRs come from a male patient younger than 18 who had a stem cell transplant for acute lymphoblastic leukemia, so the T cells may come from the graft donor.

V and J are TRBV25-1 and TRBJ2-7, with 9 positions matching TRBD1. CDR1 MGHDK and CDR2 SYGVNS come from the germline V gene. The V gene end was trimmed by 2 bases and the J gene end by 3 bases; junction bases not matched to a gene: 8. CDR3 size: 16 residues. CDR3 in amino acids: CASSERGGQGRYEQYF. The CDR3 DNA follows: TGTGCCAGCAGTGAAAGGGGGGGACAGGGCCGCTACGAGCAGTACTTC.

The sample holds many counts of this clonotype. For the CDR3, the DNA is TGCAGCGTATCGACTAGCGGGGGGTACAATGAGCAGTTCTTC. It is translated as CSVSTSGGYNEQFF. The chain joins TRBV29-1 to TRBJ2-1; 13 bases are a match to TRBD2. CDR3 length: 14 amino acids. Germline V gives CDR1 SQVTM, CDR2 ANQGSEA. With 6 bases clipped from V and 4 bases from J, the junction kept 3 bases outside the gene matches.

J is TRBJ2-7 and V is TRBV2, with D perhaps matching TRBD1 or TRBD2 (5 bases each). The length of the CDR3 is 14 residues. Deletions cut 0 bases from V and 7 bases from J, with 13 bases between. CDR1 and CDR2 (germline): SNHLY, FYNNEI. CDR3 coding DNA: TGTGCCAGCAGTGAAGCGGGGACCAGCTGGGAGCAGTACTTC. As protein: CASSEAGTSWEQYF.

This clonotype was recorded a few times. This sequence may be a read error, since a much larger clone differs from it by one base. CDR3 loop: CASAAYNEQFF. The CDR3 bases are TGTGCCAGCGCCGCCTACAATGAGCAGTTCTTC. The rearrangement joins TRBV9 to TRBJ2-1; D remains ambiguous. V lost 7 bases and J 2 bases, leaving 4 bases between the germline ends. Germline-derived CDR1 and CDR2 are SGDLS and YYNGEE. The CDR3 has 11 amino acids.

This clonotype turned up a few times. V and J are TRBV12-3 or TRBV12-4 and TRBJ1-1; TRBD1 is a possible D gene (6 bases). V was shortened by 3 bases and J by 10 bases, with 18 bases between the two germline ends. CDR3 length: 14 residues. The CDR3: CASSFPSRDNGAFF. Written as DNA, the CDR3 is TGTGCCAGCAGTTTTCCCTCTCGGGACAATGGAGCTTTCTTT.

Only a few counts were recorded for this clonotype. This sequence joins TRBV20-1 and TRBJ2-1, with D possibly matching TRBD2 (6 bases). The CDR3 has 14 amino acids. CDR1 and CDR2 (germline): DFQATT, SNEGSKA (reference sequence). V lost 0 bases, J lost 9 bases, and 15 bases lay in between. The CDR3 nucleotides read TGCAGTGCTAGAGACGGGCGGGAATTCGGTGAGCAGTTCTTC. Amino acid sequence: CSARDGREFGEQFF.

The chain couples TRBV9 to TRBJ2-1; D unresolved. CDR1 and CDR2 (germline): SGDLS, YYNGEE. Trimming removed 6 bases from V and 5 bases from J, with 24 bases in between. This CDR3 comprises 17 residues. The CDR3 loop is CASTRWADLEPNNEQFF. For the CDR3, the DNA is TGTGCCAGCACACGCTGGGCGGATCTCGAGCCCAACAATGAGCAGTTCTTC.

The chain is built from TRBV27 and TRBJ2-7; D possibly uses TRBD1 or TRBD2 (6 bases each). The length of the CDR3 is 14 residues. The germline gives CDR1 MNHEY, CDR2 SMNVEV (reference sequence). V lost 10 bases to trimming and J lost 4 bases, with 20 bases between them. CDR3 bases: TGTGCCACCTCCCTTCTGGGGGGCAAGTACGAGCAGTACTTC. Residues: CATSLLGGKYEQYF.

This chain links TRBV3-1 with TRBJ2-1, with 9 nucleotides matching TRBD1. Germline loops: CDR1 LGHDT, CDR2 YNNKEL (reference sequence). This CDR3 contains 15 residues. V shed 1 base and J 8 bases; nucleotides not matched to a gene: 6. The CDR3 nucleotides read TGTGCCAGCAGCCAAGGTTTGGGACAGGGTGATGAGCAGTTCTTC. Residues: CASSQGLGQGDEQFF.

The V and J genes are TRBV20-1 and TRBJ2-1, with 8 nucleotides matching TRBD2. Germline-derived CDR1 and CDR2 are DFQATT and SNEGSKA (reference sequence). The CDR3 runs 13 residues. V lost 2 bases and J lost 12; bases outside the gene matches: 9. CDR3 bases: TGCAGTGCTAGATACCGGGAGGGCCTTGGGCAGTTCTTC. Its translation: CSARYREGLGQFF.

In this sample, this clonotype turned up a few times. The chain has TRBV20-1 and TRBJ1-5, with no clear D. The CDR3 is 12 amino acids. From germline, CDR1 is DFQATT and CDR2 SNEGSKA (reference sequence). Trimming took off 0 bases at V and 7 bases at J, with 7 bases between the two ends. CDR3 protein: CSAREGLQPQHF. The DNA of the CDR3 is TGCAGTGCTAGAGAAGGTTTACAGCCCCAGCATTTT.

This clonotype was picked up a small number of times. The chain uses TRBV9 and TRBJ1-2; D is perhaps TRBD1 (5 bases). The CDR3 consists of 15 residues. In germline, CDR1 is SGDLS, CDR2 YYNGEE. V shed 2 bases and J shed 8 bases, with 19 bases lying between them. CDR3 protein: CASSVGTLLAGGYTF. The CDR3 DNA is TGTGCCAGCAGCGTCGGGACTCTCCTAGCGGGAGGCTACACCTTC.

This clonotype came up many times. This chain joins TRBV19 and TRBJ2-1, with D tentatively TRBD2 (5 bases). CDR1 LNHDA and CDR2 SQIVND come from the germline V gene (reference sequence). CDR3 size: 13 residues. Trimming took off 4 bases at V and 6 bases at J, with 10 bases between the two ends. The CDR3 loop is CASSNGISNEQFF. For the CDR3, the DNA is TGTGCCAGTAGTAACGGGATCTCCAATGAGCAGTTCTTC. The full variable domain, completed using reference TRBV19 and TRBJ2-1, is DGGITQSPKYLFRKEGQNVTLSCEQNLNHDAMYWYRQDPGQGLRLIYYSQIVNDFQKGDIAEGYSVSREKKESFPLTVTSAQKNPTAFYLCASSNGISNEQFFGPGTRLTVL.

The sample holds a few counts of this clonotype. This chain links TRBV2 with TRBJ2-6; the D gene could be TRBD1 or TRBD2 (5 bases each). Trimming removed 7 bases from V and 0 bases from J, with 13 bases in between. This CDR3 region has 16 residues. CDR1 is SNHLY, CDR2 FYNNEI, per germline. The CDR3 region has the DNA TGTGCCAGCACCCCTTGGGGGAGCTCTGGGGCCAACGTCCTGACTTTC. Translated: CASTPWGSSGANVLTF.

This clonotype was seen more than once but under ten times. The chain has TRBV4-1 and TRBJ2-5; D gene ambiguous. With 4 bases removed from V and 7 bases from J, the gap between germline ends came to 13 bases. The CDR3 is 13 residues long. Germline CDR1 reads MGHRA; CDR2 reads YSYEKL. CDR3 residues: CASSLLLLGTQYF. The CDR3 DNA reads as TGCGCCAGCAGCCTCCTGCTTTTGGGGACCCAGTACTTC.

This clonotype was seen a handful of times. The chain combines TRBV20-1 with TRBJ1-1; a possible D gene is TRBD1 (6 bases). The ends were cut back, 3 bases at V and 1 base at J, with 15 bases in the middle. The CDR3 has 15 residues. CDR1 DFQATT and CDR2 SNEGSKA come from the germline V gene (reference sequence). The CDR3 DNA reads TGCAGTGCTAGTACCCGGGGGCGAGGGAACACTGAAGCTTTCTTT. Translating it yields CSASTRGRGNTEAFF.

The chain recombines TRBV5-1 with TRBJ2-2; TRBD2 matches at 9 bases. This CDR3 contains 16 residues. The junction had 6 bases not matched to a gene; V was cut back by 0 bases and J by 6 bases. CDR1 and CDR2 from the germline V gene are SGHRS and YFSETQ. In nucleotides, the CDR3 is TGCGCCAGCAGCTTGGCCGTTACTAGCGGGTCCGGGGAGCTGTTTTTT. It is translated as CASSLAVTSGSGELFF.

This clonotype was found a few times. This chain connects TRBV20-1 to TRBJ2-6; D is ambiguous. Germline V CDR1 and CDR2: DFQATT, SNEGSKA (reference sequence). Trimming cost V 6 bases and J 4 bases, with 10 bases left between them. This CDR3 is built from 13 residues. The CDR3 nucleotides read TGCAGTGCGGTCCGACCGGGGGCCAACGTCCTGACTTTC. Its protein product is CSAVRPGANVLTF.

The chain joins TRBV9 to TRBJ1-5, with D perhaps TRBD1 (6 bases). The germline CDR1 and CDR2 sequences are SGDLS and YYNGEE. V lost 3 bases and J lost 7, with 17 bases in between. CDR3 length: 15 residues. The CDR3 region has the DNA TGTGCCAGCAGCGCCGATTTACAGGGTATCCAGCCCCAGCATTTT. This encodes CASSADLQGIQPQHF. Drawing the rest from reference TRBV9 and TRBJ1-5, the complete variable domain is DSGVTQTPKHLITATGQRVTLRCSPRSGDLSVYWYQQSLDQGLQFLIQYYNGEERAKGNILERFSAQQFPDLHSELNLSSLELGDSALYFCASSADLQGIQPQHFGDGTRLSIL.

In its sample, this clonotype was seen a few times. The chain uses TRBV5-1 and TRBJ2-2; 9 bases line up with TRBD1. The CDR3 is 16 residues long. Germline V CDR1 and CDR2: SGHRS, YFSETQ. V shed 2 bases and J 2 bases; nucleotides not matched to a gene: 4. The CDR3 DNA follows: TGCGCCAGCAGCTTTACAGGGGGCAAAAACACCGGGGAGCTGTTTTTT. This translates into CASSFTGGKNTGELFF.

The chain employs TRBV13 and TRBJ1-2; 8 positions agree with TRBD1. The ends lost 5 bases at V and 4 bases at J; junction bases unmatched: 18. The CDR3 extends over 18 amino acids. In germline, CDR1 is PRHDT, CDR2 FYEKMQ (reference sequence). In DNA, the CDR3 is TGTGCCAGCAGCCCGACGGTGAGGTCGACAGGGGAGGGCTATGGCTACACCTTC. Translation: CASSPTVRSTGEGYGYTF. Combining the CDR3 with reference TRBV13 and TRBJ1-2 gives the whole variable domain AAGVIQSPRHLIKEKRETATLKCYPIPRHDTVYWYQQGPGQDPQFLISFYEKMQSDKGSIPDRFSAQQFSDYHSELNMSSLELGDSALYFCASSPTVRSTGEGYGYTFGSGTRLTVV.

This clonotype was counted only a few times. J is TRBJ1-1 and V is TRBV7-8, with D possibly being TRBD1 (5 bases). In germline, CDR1 is SGHVS, CDR2 FQNEAQ. The length of the CDR3 is 16 residues. Trimming pared 6 bases from V and 2 bases from J, leaving 19 bases between. The CDR3 loop reads CASSYKRDYINTEAFF. The DNA of the CDR3 is TGTGCCAGCAGTTATAAACGGGACTATATTAACACTGAAGCTTTCTTT. Full variable domain (outside the CDR3, taken from reference TRBV7-8 and TRBJ1-1): GAGVSQSPRYKVAKRGQDVALRCDPISGHVSLFWYQQALGQGPEFLTYFQNEAQLDKSGLPSDRFFAERPEGSVSTLKIQRTQQEDSAVYLCASSYKRDYINTEAFFGQGTRLTVV.